The source of this TCR beta chain is a study of Ad26.COV2.S vaccination and SARS-CoV-2 variants. Study at large: Vaccine-arm donor from the placebo-controlled COV1001 Ad26.COV2.S trial.

Germline-derived CDR1 and CDR2 are WSHSY and SAAADI. CDR3 length equals 15 residues. Trimming removed 3 bases at V and 8 bases at J, with 17 bases between. The treatment here: around 19 received Ad26.COV2.S at low or high dose, single or two shots; 5 received placebo; per-sample allocation not given. Samples were taken on day 63 after the first vaccine or placebo injection. Vaccination employed an Ad26 vector expressing the Wuhan-strain SARS-CoV-2 spike. Assay used: immunoSEQ multiplex PCR; TCRdb lists only in-frame clones, some missing. The table lists about 680,000 clones, 89% of them singletons. This specimen consisted of peripheral blood, obtained in a trial of Ad26.COV2.S vaccine versus placebo. The chain combines TRBV10-2 with TRBJ2-1, with D possibly being TRBD1 (5 bases). The TCR was taken from a person between 18 and 65 years old who received the Ad26.COV2.S COVID-19 vaccine or a placebo. The CDR3 DNA follows: TGCGCCAGCAGTGAAGGGCAGGGTAAAGACTATGAGCAGTTCTTC. The encoded protein is CASSEGQGKDYEQFF.